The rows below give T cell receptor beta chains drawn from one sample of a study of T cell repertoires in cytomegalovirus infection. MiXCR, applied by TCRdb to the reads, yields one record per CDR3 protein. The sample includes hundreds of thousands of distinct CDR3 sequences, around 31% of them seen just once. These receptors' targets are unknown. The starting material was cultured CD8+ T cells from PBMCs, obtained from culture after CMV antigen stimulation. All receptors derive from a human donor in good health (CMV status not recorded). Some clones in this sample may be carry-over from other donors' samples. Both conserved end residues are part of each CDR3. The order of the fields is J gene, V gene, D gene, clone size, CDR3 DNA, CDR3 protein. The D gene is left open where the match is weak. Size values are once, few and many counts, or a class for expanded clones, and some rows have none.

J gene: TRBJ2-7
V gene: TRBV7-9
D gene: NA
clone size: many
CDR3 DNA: TGTGCCAGCAGCGTCTCGACAGATCCCTACGAGCAGTACTTC
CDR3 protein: CASSVSTDPYEQYF

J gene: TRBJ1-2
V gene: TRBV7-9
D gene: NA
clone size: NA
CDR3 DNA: TGTGCCAGCAGCCCGACGGGCCGGCGGGACTATGGCTACACCTTC
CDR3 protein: CASSPTGRRDYGYTF

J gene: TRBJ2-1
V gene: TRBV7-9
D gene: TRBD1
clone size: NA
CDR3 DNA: TGTGCCAGCAGCTCCCAGGGGGCAGGGTTCAATGAGCAGTTCTTC
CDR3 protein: CASSSQGAGFNEQFF

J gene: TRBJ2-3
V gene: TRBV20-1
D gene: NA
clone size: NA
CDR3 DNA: TGCAGTGCTGAAACAGAAGGGTCGGATACGCAGTATTTT
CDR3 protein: CSAETEGSDTQYF

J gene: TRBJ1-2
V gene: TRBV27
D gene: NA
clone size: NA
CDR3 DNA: TGTGCCACCTCAACAGGTTATGGCTACACCTTC
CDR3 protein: CATSTGYGYTF

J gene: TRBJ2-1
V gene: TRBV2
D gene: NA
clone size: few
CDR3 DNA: TGTGCCAGCAGTGACCTAAATGAGCAGTTCTTC
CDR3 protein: CASSDLNEQFF

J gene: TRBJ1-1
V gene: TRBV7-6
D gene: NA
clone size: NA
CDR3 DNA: TGTGCCAGCAGCTTAGCGGGAGACAGATATTTAGGCACTGAAGCTTTCTTT
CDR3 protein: CASSLAGDRYLGTEAFF

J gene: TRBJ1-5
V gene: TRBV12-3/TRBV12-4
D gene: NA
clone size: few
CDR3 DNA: TGTGCCAGCAGTTTCGGCAGGCGCAGCAATCAGCCCCAGCATTTT
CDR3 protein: CASSFGRRSNQPQHF

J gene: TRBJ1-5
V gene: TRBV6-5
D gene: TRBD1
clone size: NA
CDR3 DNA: TGTGCCAGCAGTACAGGGGTAGGGGGGAATCAGCCCCAGCATTTT
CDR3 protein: CASSTGVGGNQPQHF

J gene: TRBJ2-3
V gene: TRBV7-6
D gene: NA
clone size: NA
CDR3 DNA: TGTGCCAGCAGCTTAGCGGGAACCTCCCCAGATACGCAGTATTTT
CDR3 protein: CASSLAGTSPDTQYF

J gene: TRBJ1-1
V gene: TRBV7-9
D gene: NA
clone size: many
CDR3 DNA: TGTGCCAGCAGCCCCCTAAAAAGCACTGAAGCTTTCTTT
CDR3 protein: CASSPLKSTEAFF

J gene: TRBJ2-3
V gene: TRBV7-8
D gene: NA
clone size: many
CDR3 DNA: TGTGCCAGCAGCTTATCGACCGCAGATACGCAGTATTTT
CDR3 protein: CASSLSTADTQYF

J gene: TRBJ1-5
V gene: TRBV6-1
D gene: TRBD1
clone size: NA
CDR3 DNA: TGTGCCAGCAGTGAAGGGACAGGGATTTTTCAGCCCCAGCATTTT
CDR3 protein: CASSEGTGIFQPQHF

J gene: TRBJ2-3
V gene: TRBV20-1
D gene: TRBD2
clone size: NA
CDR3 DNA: TGCAGTGCTAGAGCTAGCGGGGGAGAACCTACGCAGTATTTT
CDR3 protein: CSARASGGEPTQYF

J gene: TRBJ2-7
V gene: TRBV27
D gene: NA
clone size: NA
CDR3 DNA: TGTGCCAGCAGTTTATCGACGGTAGCCTCCACCTACGAGCAGTACTTC
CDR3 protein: CASSLSTVASTYEQYF

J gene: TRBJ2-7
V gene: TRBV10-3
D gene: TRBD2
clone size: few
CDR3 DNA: TGTGCCATCAGTGGTTATAGCGGGGTGTCCTACGAGCAGTACTTC
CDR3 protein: CAISGYSGVSYEQYF

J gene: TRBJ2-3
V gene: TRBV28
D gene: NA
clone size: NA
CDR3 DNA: TGTGCCAACAGTCCGTGGGGGATAAGCACAGATACGCAGTATTTT
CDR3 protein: CANSPWGISTDTQYF

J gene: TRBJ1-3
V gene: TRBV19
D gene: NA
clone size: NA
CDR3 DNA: TGTGCCAGTAGCCAAATACAGGCTTTCTCTGGAAACACCATATATTTT
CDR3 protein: CASSQIQAFSGNTIYF

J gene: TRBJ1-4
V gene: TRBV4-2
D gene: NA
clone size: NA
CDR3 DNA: TGTACCAGCAGCCAAGATTGGGGGAATGAAAAACTGTTTTTT
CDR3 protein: CTSSQDWGNEKLFF

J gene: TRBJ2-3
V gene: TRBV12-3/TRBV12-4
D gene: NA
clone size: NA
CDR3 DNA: TGTGCCAGCAGCATGCCGGGGGATACGCAGTATTTT
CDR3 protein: CASSMPGDTQYF

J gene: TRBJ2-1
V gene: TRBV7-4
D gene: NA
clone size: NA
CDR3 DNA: TGTGCCAGCAGCGCCAGGGAAAATGAGCAGTTCTTC
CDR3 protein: CASSARENEQFF

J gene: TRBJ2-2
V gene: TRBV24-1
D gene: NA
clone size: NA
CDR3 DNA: TGTGCCACCAGTGAAGTTGGCGGGGAGCTGTTTTTT
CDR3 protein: CATSEVGGELFF

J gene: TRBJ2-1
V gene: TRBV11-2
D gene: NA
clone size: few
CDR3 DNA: TGTGCCAGCACCGTAGGGGACTCAGTTTACAATGAGCAGTTCTTC
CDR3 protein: CASTVGDSVYNEQFF

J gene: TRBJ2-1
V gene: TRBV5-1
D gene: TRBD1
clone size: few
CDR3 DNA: TGCGCCAGCAGCTTCCCGGGACAGGGTGTTCGTGAGCAGTTCTTC
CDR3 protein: CASSFPGQGVREQFF

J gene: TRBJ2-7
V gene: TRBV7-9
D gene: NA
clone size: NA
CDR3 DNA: TGTGCCAGCACGGGAGTAGGGGACGAGCAGTACTTC
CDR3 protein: CASTGVGDEQYF

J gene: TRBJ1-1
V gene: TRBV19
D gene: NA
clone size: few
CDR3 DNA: TGTGCCAGTAGTATAGATTGGGAGACAGGACCCATGAACACTGAAGCTTTCTTT
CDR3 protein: CASSIDWETGPMNTEAFF

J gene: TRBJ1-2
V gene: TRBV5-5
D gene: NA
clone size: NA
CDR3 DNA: TGTGCCAGCAGCTTGGCGGGTAGACTCAATAGCAACTATGGCTACACCTTC
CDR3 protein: CASSLAGRLNSNYGYTF

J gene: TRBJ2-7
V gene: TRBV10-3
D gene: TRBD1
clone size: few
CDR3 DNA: TGTGCCATCAAGGTCAGTCTGCGGTTGCCAGGGGGCTTCGTGAACGAGCAGTACTTC
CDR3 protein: CAIKVSLRLPGGFVNEQYF

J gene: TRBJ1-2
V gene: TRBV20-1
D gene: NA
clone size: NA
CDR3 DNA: TGCAGTGCTAGAGATCCTAAGGGGATCTTAAACTATGGCTACACCTTC
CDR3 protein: CSARDPKGILNYGYTF

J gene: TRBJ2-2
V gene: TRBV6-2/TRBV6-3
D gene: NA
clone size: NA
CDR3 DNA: TGTGCCAGCAGTCCCCAGAGAGCCGGGGAGCTGTTTTTT
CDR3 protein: CASSPQRAGELFF

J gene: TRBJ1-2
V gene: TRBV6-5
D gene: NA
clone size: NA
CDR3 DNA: TGTGCCAGCAGTAATCCCGGTAGGACAAGAGATGCCTACACCTTC
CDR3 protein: CASSNPGRTRDAYTF

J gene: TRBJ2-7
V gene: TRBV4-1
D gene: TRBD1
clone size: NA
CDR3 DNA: TGCGCCAGCAGCTCTCTGACAGGGGTCCCCTACGAGCAGTACTTC
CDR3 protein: CASSSLTGVPYEQYF

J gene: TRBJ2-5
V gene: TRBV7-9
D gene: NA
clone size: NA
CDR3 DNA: TGTGCCAGCAGCGAAACGGGGTTAGGCCAAGAGACCCAGTACTTC
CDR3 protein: CASSETGLGQETQYF

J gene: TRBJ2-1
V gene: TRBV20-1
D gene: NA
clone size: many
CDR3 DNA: TGCAGTGCTAGAGATCCGGGACGGGACAATGAGCAGTTCTTC
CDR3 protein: CSARDPGRDNEQFF

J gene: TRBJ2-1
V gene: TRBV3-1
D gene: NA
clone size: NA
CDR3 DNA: TGTGCCAGCAGCTATTATGGGACGGCGGACCGTTCCCGCTCCTACAATGAGCAGTTCTTC
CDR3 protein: CASSYYGTADRSRSYNEQFF

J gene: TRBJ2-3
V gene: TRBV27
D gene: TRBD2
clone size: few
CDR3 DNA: TGTGCCAGCAGTCCTTGGACTAGCGTTAGTCCAGATACGCAGTATTTT
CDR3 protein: CASSPWTSVSPDTQYF

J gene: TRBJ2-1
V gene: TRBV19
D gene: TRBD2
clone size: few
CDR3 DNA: TGTGCCAGTAGCCTACTTGTTGGCGGGGGTTTTAATGAGCAGTTCTTC
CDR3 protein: CASSLLVGGGFNEQFF

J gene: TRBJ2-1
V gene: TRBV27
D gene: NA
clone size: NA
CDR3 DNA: TGTGCCAGCAGTTCGGGGGGCAGGGCGAATGAGCAGTTCTTC
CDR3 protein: CASSSGGRANEQFF

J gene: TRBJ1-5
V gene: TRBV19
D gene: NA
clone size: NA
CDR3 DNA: TGTGCCAGTAGTCTCCGTACAGGGAGTCAGCCCCAGCATTTT
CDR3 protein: CASSLRTGSQPQHF

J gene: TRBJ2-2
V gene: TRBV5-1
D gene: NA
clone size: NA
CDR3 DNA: TGCGCCAGCAGCCCACCAGCCGGGCACAGTAACACCGGGGAGCTGTTTTTT
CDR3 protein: CASSPPAGHSNTGELFF

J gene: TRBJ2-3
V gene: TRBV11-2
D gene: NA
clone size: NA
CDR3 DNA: TGTGCCAGCAGCTTAGCCGGGCCCTTTCCCACAGATACGCAGTATTTT
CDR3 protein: CASSLAGPFPTDTQYF

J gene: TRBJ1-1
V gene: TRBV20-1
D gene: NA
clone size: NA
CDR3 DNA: TGCAGTGCTAGAGAGTTAAGAGGGTGGTCTGAAGCTTTCTTT
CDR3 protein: CSARELRGWSEAFF

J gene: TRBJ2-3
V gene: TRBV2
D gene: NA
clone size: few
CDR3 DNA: TGTGCCAGCAGTGAATTTGATCTCAGCACAGATACGCAGTATTTT
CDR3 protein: CASSEFDLSTDTQYF

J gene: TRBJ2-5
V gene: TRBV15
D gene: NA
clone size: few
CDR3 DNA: TGTGCCACCAGCAGAGATATGGGGGGCGGAGAGACCCAGTACTTC
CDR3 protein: CATSRDMGGGETQYF

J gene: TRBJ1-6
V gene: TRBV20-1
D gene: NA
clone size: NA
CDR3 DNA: TGCAGTGCTTACGCAGGGGCCATGGGAGGCTCCTATAATTCACCCCTCCACTTT
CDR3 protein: CSAYAGAMGGSYNSPLHF

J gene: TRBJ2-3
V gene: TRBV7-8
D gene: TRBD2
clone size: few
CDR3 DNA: TGTGCCAGCAGCTTAGGTGCTAGCGGGGGAGATACGCAGTATTTT
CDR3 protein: CASSLGASGGDTQYF

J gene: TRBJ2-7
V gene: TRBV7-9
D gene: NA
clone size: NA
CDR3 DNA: TGTGCCAGCAGCTTAGAGGTAAAGGGAGACTACGAGCAGTACTTC
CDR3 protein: CASSLEVKGDYEQYF

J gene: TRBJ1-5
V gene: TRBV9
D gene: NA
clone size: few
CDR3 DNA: TGTGCCAGCAGCGTAGCGGGGGGTCAGCCCCAGCATTTT
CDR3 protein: CASSVAGGQPQHF

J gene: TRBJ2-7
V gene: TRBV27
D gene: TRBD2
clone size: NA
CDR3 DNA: TGTGCCAGCAGTTTATCCAGCGGGGAGCGCTCCTACGAGCAGTACTTC
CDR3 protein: CASSLSSGERSYEQYF

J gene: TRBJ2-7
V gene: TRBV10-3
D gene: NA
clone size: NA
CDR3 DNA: TGTGCCACCCTGGTGGGGGCACCTGCCTCCTACGAGCAGTACTTC
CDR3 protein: CATLVGAPASYEQYF

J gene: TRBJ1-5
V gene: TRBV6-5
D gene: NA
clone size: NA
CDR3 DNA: TGTGCCAGCAGTCTCGACTCTTTCAGCAATCAGCCCCAGCATTTT
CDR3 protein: CASSLDSFSNQPQHF

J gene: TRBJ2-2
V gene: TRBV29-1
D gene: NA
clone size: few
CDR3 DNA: TGCAGCGTTGGAGGGGTTAACACCGGGGAGCTGTTTTTT
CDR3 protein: CSVGGVNTGELFF

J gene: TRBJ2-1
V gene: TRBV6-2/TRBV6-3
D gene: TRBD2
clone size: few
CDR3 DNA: TGTGCCAGCAGAGCGGGGGAAATCCCCCTCTACAATGAGCAGTTCTTC
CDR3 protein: CASRAGEIPLYNEQFF

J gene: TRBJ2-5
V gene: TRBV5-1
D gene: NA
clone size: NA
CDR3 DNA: TGCGCCAGCAGCTTGGAGTCGGTCGAGACCCAGTACTTC
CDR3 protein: CASSLESVETQYF

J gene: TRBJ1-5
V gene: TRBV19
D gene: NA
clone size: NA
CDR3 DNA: TGTGCCAGTAGTATAGTAGACAGCTTGAATCAGCCCCAGCATTTT
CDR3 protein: CASSIVDSLNQPQHF

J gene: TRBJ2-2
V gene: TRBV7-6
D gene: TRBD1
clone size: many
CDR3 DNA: TGTGCCAGCAGCTTAGCCCGGACAGGGCCGAACACCGGGGAGCTGTTTTTT
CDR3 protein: CASSLARTGPNTGELFF

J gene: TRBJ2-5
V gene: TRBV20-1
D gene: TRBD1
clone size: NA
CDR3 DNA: TGCAGTGCTAGGGAGGGGACAGGTCGAGAGACCCAGTACTTC
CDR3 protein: CSAREGTGRETQYF

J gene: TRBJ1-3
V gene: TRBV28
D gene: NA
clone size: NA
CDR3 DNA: TGTGCCAGCAGGCACTACAGGTCCTCTGGAAACACCATATATTTT
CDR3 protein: CASRHYRSSGNTIYF

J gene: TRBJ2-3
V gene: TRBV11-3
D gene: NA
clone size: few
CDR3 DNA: TGTGCCAGCAGCTTAGAAGGGTCGGATACGCAGTATTTT
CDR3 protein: CASSLEGSDTQYF